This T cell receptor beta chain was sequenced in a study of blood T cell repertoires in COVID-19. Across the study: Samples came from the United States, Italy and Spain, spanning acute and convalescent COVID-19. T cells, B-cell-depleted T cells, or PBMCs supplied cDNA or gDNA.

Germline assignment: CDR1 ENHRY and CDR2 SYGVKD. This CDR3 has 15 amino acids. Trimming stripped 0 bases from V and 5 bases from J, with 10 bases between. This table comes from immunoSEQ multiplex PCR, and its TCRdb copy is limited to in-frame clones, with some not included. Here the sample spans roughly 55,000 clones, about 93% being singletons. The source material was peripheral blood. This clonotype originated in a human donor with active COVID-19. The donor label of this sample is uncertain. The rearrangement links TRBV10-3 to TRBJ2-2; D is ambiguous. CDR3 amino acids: CAISESLPGTGELFF. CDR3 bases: TGTGCCATCAGTGAGTCCCTGCCCGGGACCGGGGAGCTGTTTTTT.